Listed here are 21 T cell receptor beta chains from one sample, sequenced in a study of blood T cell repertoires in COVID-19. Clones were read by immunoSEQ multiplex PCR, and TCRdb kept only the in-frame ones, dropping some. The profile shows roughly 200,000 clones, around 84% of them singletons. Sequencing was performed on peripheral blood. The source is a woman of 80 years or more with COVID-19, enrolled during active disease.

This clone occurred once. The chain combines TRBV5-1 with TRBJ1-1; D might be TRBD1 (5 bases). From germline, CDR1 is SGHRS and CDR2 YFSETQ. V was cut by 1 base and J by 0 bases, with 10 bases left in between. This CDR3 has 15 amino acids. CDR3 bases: TGCGCCAGCAGCTTGAGGAGGGACGTGAACACTGAAGCTTTCTTT. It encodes CASSLRRDVNTEAFF.

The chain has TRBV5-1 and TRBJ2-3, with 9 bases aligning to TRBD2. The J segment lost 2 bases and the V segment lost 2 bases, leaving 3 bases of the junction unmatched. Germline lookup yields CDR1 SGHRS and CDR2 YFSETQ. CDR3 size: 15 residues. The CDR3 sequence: CASSLAGGPTDTQYF. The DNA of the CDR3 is TGCGCCAGCAGCTTAGCGGGGGGCCCCACAGATACGCAGTATTTT.

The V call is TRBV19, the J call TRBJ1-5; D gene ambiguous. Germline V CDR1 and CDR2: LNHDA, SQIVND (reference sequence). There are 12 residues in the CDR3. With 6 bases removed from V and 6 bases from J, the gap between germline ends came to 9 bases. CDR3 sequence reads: CASSGVSQPQHF. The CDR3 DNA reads TGTGCCAGTAGCGGGGTGAGTCAGCCCCAGCATTTT.

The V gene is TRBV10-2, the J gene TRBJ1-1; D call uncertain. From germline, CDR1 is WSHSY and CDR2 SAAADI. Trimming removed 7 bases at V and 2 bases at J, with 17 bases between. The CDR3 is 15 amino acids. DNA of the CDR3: TGCGCCAGCACACTGGACTGGATAGTTAACACTGAAGCTTTCTTT. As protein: CASTLDWIVNTEAFF.

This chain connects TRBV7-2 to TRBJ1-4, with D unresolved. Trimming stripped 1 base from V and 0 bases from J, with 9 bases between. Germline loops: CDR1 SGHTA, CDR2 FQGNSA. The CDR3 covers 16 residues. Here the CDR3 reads CASSLGLTATNEKLFF. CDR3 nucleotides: TGTGCCAGCAGCTTAGGGCTGACTGCAACTAATGAAAAACTGTTTTTT.

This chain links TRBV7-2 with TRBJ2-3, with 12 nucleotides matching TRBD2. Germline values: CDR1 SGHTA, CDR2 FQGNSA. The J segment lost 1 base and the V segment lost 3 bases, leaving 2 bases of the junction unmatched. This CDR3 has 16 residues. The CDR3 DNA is TGTGCCAGCAGCTTGACTAGCGGGGGACGCACAGATACGCAGTATTTT. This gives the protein CASSLTSGGRTDTQYF.

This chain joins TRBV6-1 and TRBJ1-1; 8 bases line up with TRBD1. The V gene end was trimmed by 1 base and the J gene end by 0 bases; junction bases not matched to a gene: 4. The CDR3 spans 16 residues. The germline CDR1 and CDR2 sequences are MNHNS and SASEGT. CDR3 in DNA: TGTGCCAGCAGTGAAGTGACAGGGGCCCTGAACACTGAAGCTTTCTTT. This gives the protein CASSEVTGALNTEAFF.

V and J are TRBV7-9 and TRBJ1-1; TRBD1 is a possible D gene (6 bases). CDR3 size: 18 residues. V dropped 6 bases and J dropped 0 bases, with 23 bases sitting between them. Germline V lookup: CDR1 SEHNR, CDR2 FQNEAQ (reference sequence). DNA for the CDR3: TGTGCCAGCAGTCGGATCGCAAAACAGGGAGTTATGAACACTGAAGCTTTCTTT. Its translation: CASSRIAKQGVMNTEAFF.

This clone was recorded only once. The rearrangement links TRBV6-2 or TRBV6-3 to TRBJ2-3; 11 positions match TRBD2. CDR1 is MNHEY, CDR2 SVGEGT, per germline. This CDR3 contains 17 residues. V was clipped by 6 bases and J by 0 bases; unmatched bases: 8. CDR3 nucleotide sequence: TGTGCCAGCAGCCCGGGACTAGCGGCAGCTAGCACAGATACGCAGTATTTT. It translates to CASSPGLAAASTDTQYF.

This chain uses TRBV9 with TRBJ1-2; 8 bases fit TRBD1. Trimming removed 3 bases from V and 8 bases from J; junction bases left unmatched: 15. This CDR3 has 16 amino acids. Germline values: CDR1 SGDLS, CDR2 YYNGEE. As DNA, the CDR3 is TGTGCCAGCAGCGCCGAAGCCCGGACAGGGAGGGGGGGCTACACCTTC. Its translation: CASSAEARTGRGGYTF.

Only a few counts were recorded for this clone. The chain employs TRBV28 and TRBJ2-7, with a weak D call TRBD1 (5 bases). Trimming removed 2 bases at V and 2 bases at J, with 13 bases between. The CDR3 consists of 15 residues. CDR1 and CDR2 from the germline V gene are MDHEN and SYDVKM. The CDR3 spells CASSLVGEGTYEQYF. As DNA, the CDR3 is TGTGCCAGCAGTTTAGTAGGGGAAGGAACCTACGAGCAGTACTTC.

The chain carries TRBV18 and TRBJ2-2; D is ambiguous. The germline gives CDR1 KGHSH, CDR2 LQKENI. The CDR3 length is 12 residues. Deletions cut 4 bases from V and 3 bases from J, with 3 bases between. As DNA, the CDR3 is TGTGCCAGCTCACTATACACCGGGGAGCTGTTTTTT. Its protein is CASSLYTGELFF.

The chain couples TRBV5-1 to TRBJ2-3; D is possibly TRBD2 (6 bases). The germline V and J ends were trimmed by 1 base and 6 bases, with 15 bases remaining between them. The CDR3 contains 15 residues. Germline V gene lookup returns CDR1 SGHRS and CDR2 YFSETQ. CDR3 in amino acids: CASSLWGVSSDTQYF. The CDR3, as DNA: TGCGCCAGCAGCTTGTGGGGGGTCTCCAGTGATACGCAGTATTTT.

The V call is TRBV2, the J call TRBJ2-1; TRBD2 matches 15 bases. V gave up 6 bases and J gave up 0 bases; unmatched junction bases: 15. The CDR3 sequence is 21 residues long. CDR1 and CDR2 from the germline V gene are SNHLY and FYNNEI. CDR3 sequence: CASSRPGKGLAGGSSYNEQFF. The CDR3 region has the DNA TGTGCCAGCAGCCGCCCCGGTAAGGGACTAGCGGGGGGCAGCTCCTACAATGAGCAGTTCTTC.

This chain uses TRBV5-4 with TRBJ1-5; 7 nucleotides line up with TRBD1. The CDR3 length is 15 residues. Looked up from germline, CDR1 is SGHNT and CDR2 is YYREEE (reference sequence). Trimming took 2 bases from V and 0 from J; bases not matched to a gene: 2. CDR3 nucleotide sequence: TGTGCCAGCAGCTTACAGGGGAGTAGCAATCAGCCCCAGCATTTT. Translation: CASSLQGSSNQPQHF. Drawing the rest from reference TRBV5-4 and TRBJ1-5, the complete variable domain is ETGVTQSPTHLIKTRGQQVTLRCSSQSGHNTVSWYQQALGQGPQFIFQYYREEENGRGNFPPRFSGLQFPNYSSELNVNALELDDSALYLCASSLQGSSNQPQHFGDGTRLSIL.

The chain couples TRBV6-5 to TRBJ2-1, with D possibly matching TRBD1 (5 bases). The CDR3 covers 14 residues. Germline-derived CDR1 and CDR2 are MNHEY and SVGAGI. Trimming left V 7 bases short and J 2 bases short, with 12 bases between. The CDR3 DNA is TGTGCCAGCATAGGGGTTTGGCCCTACAATGAGCAGTTCTTC. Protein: CASIGVWPYNEQFF.

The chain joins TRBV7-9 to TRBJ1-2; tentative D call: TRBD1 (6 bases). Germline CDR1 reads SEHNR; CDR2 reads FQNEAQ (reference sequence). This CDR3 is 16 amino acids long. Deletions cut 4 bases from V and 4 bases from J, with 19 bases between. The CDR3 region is CASSSPRGAEIYGYTF. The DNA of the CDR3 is TGTGCCAGCAGCTCCCCCCGGGGGGCAGAGATCTATGGCTACACCTTC. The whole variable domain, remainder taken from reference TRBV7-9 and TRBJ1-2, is DTGVSQNPRHKITKRGQNVTFRCDPISEHNRLYWYRQTLGQGPEFLTYFQNEAQLEKSRLLSDRFSAERPKGSFSTLEIQRTEQGDSAMYLCASSSPRGAEIYGYTFGSGTRLTVV.

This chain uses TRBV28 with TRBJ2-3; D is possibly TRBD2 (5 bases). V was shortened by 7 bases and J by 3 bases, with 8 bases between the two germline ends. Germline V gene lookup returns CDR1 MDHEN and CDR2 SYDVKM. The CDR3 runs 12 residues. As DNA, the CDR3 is TGTGCCAGCACCGGACTTACAGATACGCAGTATTTT. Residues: CASTGLTDTQYF.

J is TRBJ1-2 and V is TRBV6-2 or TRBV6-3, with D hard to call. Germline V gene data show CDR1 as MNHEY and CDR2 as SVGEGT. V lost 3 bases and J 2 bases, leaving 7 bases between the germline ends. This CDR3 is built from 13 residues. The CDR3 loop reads CASSYAGNYGYTF. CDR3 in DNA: TGTGCCAGCAGTTATGCGGGCAACTATGGCTACACCTTC.

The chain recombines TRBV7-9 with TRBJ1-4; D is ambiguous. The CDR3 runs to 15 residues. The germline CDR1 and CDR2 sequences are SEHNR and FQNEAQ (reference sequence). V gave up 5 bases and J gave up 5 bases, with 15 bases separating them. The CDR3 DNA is TGTGCCAGCAGCCACCGGGTCGATACAAATGAAAAACTGTTTTTT. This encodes CASSHRVDTNEKLFF.

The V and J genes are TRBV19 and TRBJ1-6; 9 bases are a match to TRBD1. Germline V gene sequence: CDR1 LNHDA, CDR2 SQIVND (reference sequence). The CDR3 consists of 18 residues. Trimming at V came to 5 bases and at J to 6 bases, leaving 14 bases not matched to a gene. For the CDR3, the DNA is TGTGCCAGTAGTCTAGCCGGGACAGGGAAGAAGATTAATTCACCCCTCCACTTT. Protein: CASSLAGTGKKINSPLHF.